The 17 T cell receptor beta chains presented below share a single source sample, sequenced in a study of blood T cell repertoires in COVID-19. Sequencing was performed with immunoSEQ multiplex PCR; in TCRdb, only in-frame clones are kept and a portion is missing. The profile covers 200,000 to 300,000 clones, with around 84% appearing a single time and more than 1.5% taken by the ten largest. The sequencing input was PBMCs or T cells enriched from blood (not recorded which). These receptors came from a man aged 40-49 years who had recovered from COVID-19.

The chain links TRBV11-3 to TRBJ2-7; TRBD1 matches at 7 bases. The junction had 7 bases not matched to a gene; V was cut back by 4 bases and J by 7 bases. The germline V gene has CDR1 SGHNT and CDR2 YENEEA. The length of the CDR3 is 13 residues. The CDR3 nucleotides read TGTGCCAGCAGCTCTTGGGGGACAGCGGAGCAGTACTTC. Translation: CASSSWGTAEQYF.

The V and J genes are TRBV6-4 and TRBJ1-6, with D unresolved. Germline V gives CDR1 MRHNA, CDR2 SNTAGT. The CDR3 consists of 14 residues. V lost 6 bases and J lost 13, with 19 bases in between. CDR3 nucleotide sequence: TGTGCCAGCAGGTCTAAGTTCATCGGGAGGCCCCTCCACTTT. Protein sequence: CASRSKFIGRPLHF.

This clone was seen repeatedly, ten times or more. The CDR3 bases are TGTGCCAGCAGTCAACAGGTGTATAATTCACCCCTCCACTTT. As protein: CASSQQVYNSPLHF. This sequence joins TRBV6-5 and TRBJ1-6; D perhaps matches TRBD1 (5 bases). V dropped 5 bases and J dropped 4 bases, with 9 bases sitting between them. CDR1 is MNHEY and CDR2 is SVGAGI in the germline V gene. This CDR3 is built from 14 residues.

The chain recombines TRBV2 with TRBJ1-1, with 8 positions matching TRBD1. The CDR3 consists of 18 residues. CDR1 and CDR2 from the germline V gene are SNHLY and FYNNEI. The J segment lost 0 bases and the V segment lost 6 bases, leaving 15 bases of the junction unmatched. For the CDR3, the DNA is TGTGCCAGCAGGCTCGGGCAGGGGGCTGTTTGGTTGAACACTGAAGCTTTCTTT. Translated, it gives CASRLGQGAVWLNTEAFF. Filled out from reference TRBV2 and TRBJ1-1, the complete variable domain reads EPEVTQTPSHQVTQMGQEVILRCVPISNHLYFYWYRQILGQKVEFLVSFYNNEISEKSEIFDDQFSVERPDGSNFTLKIRSTKLEDSAMYFCASRLGQGAVWLNTEAFFGQGTRLTVV.

The chain has TRBV7-2 and TRBJ1-2; TRBD1 matches 7 bases. The ends lost 5 bases at V and 1 base at J; junction bases unmatched: 4. The CDR3 totals 14 residues. The germline gives CDR1 SGHTA, CDR2 FQGNSA. This CDR3 reads CASSIYRGNYGYTF. CDR3 nucleotides: TGTGCCAGCAGCATCTACAGGGGTAACTATGGCTACACCTTC. Supplemented by reference TRBV7-2 and TRBJ1-2, the full variable domain reads GAGVSQSPSNKVTEKGKDVELRCDPISGHTALYWYRQSLGQGLEFLIYFQGNSAPDKSGLPSDRFSAERTGGSVSTLTIQRTQQEDSAVYLCASSIYRGNYGYTFGSGTRLTVV.

Concerning this clone itself: Other DNA sequences from this sample encode an identical CDR3 as well. V usage is TRBV9 and J usage is TRBJ1-2; D is ambiguous. The germline V gene has CDR1 SGDLS and CDR2 YYNGEE. The CDR3 is 12 amino acids. Trimming removed 0 bases from V and 5 bases from J, with 5 bases in between. This CDR3 is CASSVDRYGYTF. In DNA form, the CDR3 reads TGTGCCAGCAGCGTAGACAGATATGGCTACACCTTC. Together with reference TRBV9 and TRBJ1-2, the CDR3 gives the full variable domain: DSGVTQTPKHLITATGQRVTLRCSPRSGDLSVYWYQQSLDQGLQFLIQYYNGEERAKGNILERFSAQQFPDLHSELNLSSLELGDSALYFCASSVDRYGYTFGSGTRLTVV.

As regards this clone: The conserved final phenylalanine or tryptophan is absent from the CDR3, which likely points to a read error. The limits of the CDR3 on the DNA are not certain, so only TCRdb's listed CDR3 is given. The chain uses TRBV29-1 and TRBJ2-4; the table assigns TRBD2, which was not confirmed against the DNA. The CDR3 extends over 10 residues, inclusive of both ends. Looked up from germline, CDR1 is SQVTM and CDR2 is ANQGSEA. The CDR3 reads CSVDPPPPML.

This clone appeared a few times. This chain joins TRBV7-2 and TRBJ1-5; D possibly corresponds to TRBD1 (6 bases). The length of the CDR3 is 14 residues. The germline V and J ends were trimmed by 2 bases and 4 bases, with 9 bases remaining between them. Germline loops: CDR1 SGHTA, CDR2 FQGNSA. CDR3 loop: CASSLRGMNQPQHF. The CDR3 DNA reads TGTGCCAGCAGCTTAAGGGGGATGAATCAGCCCCAGCATTTT.

The chain employs TRBV5-5 and TRBJ2-3, with D unresolved. Germline-derived CDR1 and CDR2 are SGHKS and YYEKEE (reference sequence). Trimming removed 4 bases at V and 3 bases at J, with 12 bases between. The CDR3 totals 14 residues. Here the CDR3 reads CASSLLNPTDTQYF. The DNA of the CDR3 is TGTGCCAGCAGCCTTCTAAATCCGACAGATACGCAGTATTTT.

This chain uses TRBV7-2 with TRBJ2-7, with TRBD2 matching 11 bases. The germline CDR1 and CDR2 sequences are SGHTA and FQGNSA. Trimming took 5 bases from V and 4 from J; bases not matched to a gene: 4. There are 14 residues in the CDR3. The CDR3 here is CASSPTSGNYEQYF. DNA of the CDR3: TGTGCCAGCAGCCCGACTAGCGGGAATTACGAGCAGTACTTC.

The chain has TRBV28 and TRBJ2-7; D is undetermined. CDR1 is MDHEN, CDR2 SYDVKM, per germline. This CDR3 has 13 amino acids. V lost 6 bases and J lost 0, with 9 bases in between. CDR3 DNA: TGTGCCAGCAGGGGCACTGTCTCCTACGAGCAGTACTTC. Protein sequence: CASRGTVSYEQYF.

The CDR3: CASSQGSTDTQYF. The CDR3 DNA sequence: TGTGCCAGCAGTCAGGGTAGCACAGATACGCAGTATTTT. V usage is TRBV9 and J usage is TRBJ2-3; D may be TRBD1 (5 bases). Looked up from germline, CDR1 is SGDLS and CDR2 is YYNGEE. The CDR3 runs 13 residues. V lost 5 bases to trimming and J lost 0 bases, with 7 bases between them.

The CDR3 nucleotides read TGTGCCAGCAGTTACTTCCGGACAGGGGGCTCTTTTACCTTC. Encoded protein: CASSYFRTGGSFTF. J is TRBJ1-2 and V is TRBV6-5; 11 nucleotides line up with TRBD1. CDR3 length: 14 amino acids. CDR1 and CDR2 (germline): MNHEY, SVGAGI. The trim removed 1 base at V and 14 bases at J, leaving 9 bases unmatched.

V is TRBV6-4 and J is TRBJ2-7, with D possibly being TRBD1 (5 bases). Trimming pared 5 bases from V and 2 bases from J, leaving 16 bases between. The CDR3 covers 15 residues. Germline V lookup: CDR1 MRHNA, CDR2 SNTAGT. Here the CDR3 DNA reads TGTGCCAGCAGTCAACAGGTTATGGGGCCCTACGAGCAGTACTTC. It is translated as CASSQQVMGPYEQYF.

This clone was counted a single time. This chain joins TRBV3-1 (or the pseudogene TRBV3-2) and TRBJ2-1; possible D gene TRBD2, 6 bases. Trimming shortened V by 0 bases and J by 16 bases, and 16 bases separated the two germline ends. The CDR3 extends over 13 amino acids. The germline gives CDR1 LGHDT, CDR2 YNNKEL (reference sequence). The CDR3 sequence is CASSQDQWDCLFF. The DNA for the CDR3 is TGTGCCAGCAGCCAAGATCAGTGGGACTGTCTCTTCTTC.

This clone was recorded a few times. The V gene is TRBV5-1, the J gene TRBJ2-2; 9 nucleotides match TRBD1. This CDR3 has 15 amino acids. Germline V gene lookup returns CDR1 SGHRS and CDR2 YFSETQ. Losses at the gene ends were 4 bases for V and 7 bases for J; bases not matched to a gene: 8. This CDR3 is CASSGTGIVGGELFF. DNA of the CDR3: TGCGCCAGCAGCGGGACAGGGATCGTAGGCGGGGAGCTGTTTTTT.

The J gene is TRBJ2-6, the V gene TRBV24-1; weak D call: TRBD2 (6 bases). Germline V lookup: CDR1 KGHDR, CDR2 SFDVKD. The CDR3 is 21 residues long. Trimming left V 2 bases short and J 0 bases short, with 22 bases between. CDR3 protein: CATSDSLGLAFSPSGANVLTF. CDR3 coding DNA: TGTGCCACCAGTGATTCCCTGGGACTTGCCTTCTCGCCCTCTGGGGCCAACGTCCTGACTTTC.